Each of the 19 T cell receptor beta chains below was sequenced from the same sample in a study of blood T cell repertoires in COVID-19. Here immunoSEQ multiplex PCR was the method, and the copy in TCRdb shows in-frame clones only, minus some. The sample records about 220,000 clones, approximately 78% being singletons. Sequencing was carried out using peripheral blood. These receptors were taken from a woman in her sixties or seventies with COVID-19, enrolled during active disease.

This chain uses TRBV9 with TRBJ1-2, with TRBD1 identical over 8 bases. The J segment lost 5 bases and the V segment lost 0 bases, leaving 6 bases of the junction unmatched. This CDR3 is 15 amino acids long. Germline values: CDR1 SGDLS, CDR2 YYNGEE. For the CDR3, the DNA is TGTGCCAGCAGCGTAGTGACAGGGGCCGATTATGGCTACACCTTC. This gives the protein CASSVVTGADYGYTF. The full variable domain, its missing parts supplied by reference TRBV9 and TRBJ1-2, is DSGVTQTPKHLITATGQRVTLRCSPRSGDLSVYWYQQSLDQGLQFLIQYYNGEERAKGNILERFSAQQFPDLHSELNLSSLELGDSALYFCASSVVTGADYGYTFGSGTRLTVV.

The chain uses TRBV6-6 and TRBJ2-5, with TRBD1 matching 7 bases. This CDR3 contains 13 residues. Germline CDR1 and CDR2: MNHNY and SVGAGI (reference sequence). V dropped 6 bases and J dropped 2; count of bases not matched to a gene: 3. CDR3 sequence: CASRTGVQETQYF. The CDR3 DNA follows: TGTGCCAGCAGAACAGGGGTACAAGAGACCCAGTACTTC.

CDR3 nucleotides: TGTGCCTGGAGTAATCAAAAAAGCACAGATACGCAGTATTTT. Its protein product is CAWSNQKSTDTQYF. The chain employs TRBV30 and TRBJ2-3; D ambiguous. Between the trimmed V and J ends, which lost 2 bases and 0 bases, there was a span of 9 bases. The germline V gene has CDR1 GTSNPN and CDR2 SVGIG (reference sequence). The CDR3 runs to 14 residues.

The chain is built from TRBV7-2 and TRBJ1-4, with D unresolved. The length of the CDR3 is 18 residues. Germline V gene sequence: CDR1 SGHTA, CDR2 FQGNSA. V lost 1 base to trimming and J lost 7 bases, with 22 bases between them. The CDR3 loop is CASSLERERRGFGEKLFF. CDR3 DNA sequence: TGTGCCAGCAGCTTAGAAAGGGAAAGAAGAGGGTTTGGTGAAAAACTGTTTTTT.

V and J are TRBV28 and TRBJ2-3, with TRBD2 identical over 10 bases. J lost 5 bases, V lost 6 bases, and 8 bases had no gene match. This CDR3 has 15 residues. Germline V gives CDR1 MDHEN, CDR2 SYDVKM. CDR3 DNA: TGTGCCAGCAGCAGGGGGCTAGCGGGAGTAGATACGCAGTATTTT. Translation gives CASSRGLAGVDTQYF. The whole variable domain, remainder taken from reference TRBV28 and TRBJ2-3, is DVKVTQSSRYLVKRTGEKVFLECVQDMDHENMFWYRQDPGLGLRLIYFSYDVKMKEKGDIPEGYSVSREKKERFSLILESASTNQTSMYLCASSRGLAGVDTQYFGPGTRLTVL.

The chain carries TRBV28 and TRBJ1-1; 7 bases match TRBD1. V gave up 0 bases and J gave up 4 bases; unmatched junction bases: 14. Germline CDR1 and CDR2: MDHEN and SYDVKM. This CDR3 spans 18 amino acids. The CDR3 reads CASSLWGKAGGMFTEAFF. The DNA for the CDR3 is TGTGCCAGCAGTTTATGGGGCAAGGCAGGGGGAATGTTCACTGAAGCTTTCTTT. The whole variable domain, remainder taken from reference TRBV28 and TRBJ1-1, is DVKVTQSSRYLVKRTGEKVFLECVQDMDHENMFWYRQDPGLGLRLIYFSYDVKMKEKGDIPEGYSVSREKKERFSLILESASTNQTSMYLCASSLWGKAGGMFTEAFFGQGTRLTVV.

The CDR3 spells CASRLGTGTTDTQYF. The CDR3 nucleotides read TGTGCCAGCAGGTTGGGGACAGGGACCACAGATACGCAGTATTTT. The chain combines TRBV27 with TRBJ2-3; 9 nucleotides align to TRBD1. Trimming removed 6 bases from V and 2 bases from J; junction bases left unmatched: 6. The CDR3 has 15 residues. Germline V gives CDR1 MNHEY, CDR2 SMNVEV (reference sequence).

The V and J genes are TRBV11-2 and TRBJ2-1; 8 bases agree with TRBD2. The CDR3 runs 16 residues. CDR1 and CDR2 (germline): SGHAT, FQNNGV. V was pared by 1 base and J by 3 bases, with 5 bases of the junction left unmatched. The DNA for the CDR3 is TGTGCCAGCAGCTTAGTGGTTCGGGAGGGCTACAATGAGCAGTTCTTC. This codes for CASSLVVREGYNEQFF.

This clone was observed once. This chain links TRBV18 with TRBJ2-3; 9 bases are shared with TRBD2. The CDR3 has 20 residues. Trimming at V came to 3 bases and at J to 4 bases, leaving 20 bases not matched to a gene. CDR1 and CDR2 from the germline V gene are KGHSH and LQKENI. The CDR3 DNA sequence: TGTGCCAGCTCACCGAACGGCGGCGGGAGGGGCACTTCGCGTTCAGATACGCAGTATTTT. Its translation: CASSPNGGGRGTSRSDTQYF.

The rearrangement uses TRBV19 and TRBJ1-4, with D possibly TRBD1 on 5 matching bases. CDR3 length equals 16 residues. V lost 0 bases and J lost 4, with 12 bases in between. Germline lookup yields CDR1 LNHDA and CDR2 SQIVND (reference sequence). CDR3 sequence reads: CASSIEINRSNEKLFF. CDR3 sequence (DNA): TGTGCCAGTAGTATAGAGATAAACAGGAGTAATGAAAAACTGTTTTTT.

This chain joins TRBV11-2 and TRBJ2-4, with D possibly being TRBD1 (6 bases). Trimming took 2 bases from V and 6 from J, leaving 26 bases between them. This CDR3 is built from 19 residues. CDR1 is SGHAT, CDR2 FQNNGV, per germline. In DNA form, the CDR3 reads TGTGCCAGCAGCTTACATGGGGGCGAGCGGCCCGGTTCTTTAAACATTCAGTACTTC. Encoded protein: CASSLHGGERPGSLNIQYF.

The chain recombines TRBV6-4 with TRBJ2-7; 7 bases agree with TRBD1. Germline V gene sequence: CDR1 MRHNA, CDR2 SNTAGT. Trimming at V came to 5 bases and at J to 0 bases, leaving 7 bases not matched to a gene. This CDR3 contains 15 residues. CDR3 sequence (DNA): TGTGCCAGCAGTATATGGACAGGCGGCTCCTACGAGCAGTACTTC. Its translation: CASSIWTGGSYEQYF.

The CDR3: CASSLGGLAGGPNTGELFF. For the CDR3, the DNA is TGTGCCAGCAGCTTGGGGGGACTAGCGGGAGGACCGAACACCGGGGAGCTGTTTTTT. The J gene is TRBJ2-2, the V gene TRBV5-8; 15 bases match TRBD2. Germline CDR1 SGHTS, CDR2 YDEGEE. The CDR3 loop spans 19 amino acids. V shed 0 bases, J shed 0 bases, and the junction held 3 bases outside the gene matches.

The chain couples TRBV28 to TRBJ2-7, with TRBD1 matching 7 bases. Germline V gene lookup returns CDR1 MDHEN and CDR2 SYDVKM. The length of the CDR3 is 14 residues. V trimming: 4 bases; J trimming: 2 bases; junction bases outside the gene matches: 5. In nucleotides, the CDR3 is TGTGCCAGCAGTTCGGACAGGCCTACCTACGAGCAGTACTTC. Protein: CASSSDRPTYEQYF.

The chain joins TRBV24-1 to TRBJ2-1, with 14 bases identical to TRBD2. Germline V gives CDR1 KGHDR, CDR2 SFDVKD. With V trimmed by 4 bases and J by 12 bases, 10 bases remained unmatched. The length of the CDR3 is 16 residues. The CDR3 region has the DNA TGTGCCACCAGTGACCCCGGGACTAGCGGGAGTGTCCGGCAGTTCTTC. Translated, it gives CATSDPGTSGSVRQFF.

The chain carries TRBV28 and TRBJ1-1, with 7 bases lining up with TRBD1. The CDR3 totals 16 residues. The J segment lost 6 bases and the V segment lost 2 bases, leaving 12 bases of the junction unmatched. Germline V gene lookup returns CDR1 MDHEN and CDR2 SYDVKM. CDR3 bases: TGTGCCAGCAGTTTACCGGGTCAGGGGGTGGTACCTGAAGCTTTCTTT. Protein product: CASSLPGQGVVPEAFF.

This clone was seen only a few times. The genes are TRBV18 and TRBJ1-3; D is undetermined. Germline CDR1 is KGHSH and CDR2 is LQKENI. This CDR3 region has 17 residues. The ends were cut back, 3 bases at V and 0 bases at J, with 15 bases in the middle. This chain's CDR3 is CASSPSYNPSSGNTIYF. The CDR3 DNA reads as TGTGCCAGCTCACCCTCATACAACCCCAGCTCTGGAAACACCATATATTTT. The full variable domain, completed using reference TRBV18 and TRBJ1-3, is NAGVMQNPRHLVRRRGQEARLRCSPMKGHSHVYWYRQLPEEGLKFMVYLQKENIIDESGMPKERFSAEFPKEGPSILRIQQVVRGDSAAYFCASSPSYNPSSGNTIYFGEGSWLTVV.

The J gene is TRBJ2-1, the V gene TRBV24-1, with 9 positions matching TRBD2. The V gene end was trimmed by 3 bases and the J gene end by 9 bases; junction bases not matched to a gene: 8. Germline CDR1 reads KGHDR; CDR2 reads SFDVKD. CDR3 length: 15 amino acids. Here the CDR3 DNA reads TGTGCCACCAGTGATCCCCGACTAGCGGTCGTTGAGCAGTTCTTC. Its protein is CATSDPRLAVVEQFF.

The chain recombines TRBV18 with TRBJ2-3, with D possibly TRBD1 on 6 matching bases. The V end was cut by 0 bases, the J end by 4 bases, with 8 bases between. CDR1 and CDR2 (germline): KGHSH, LQKENI. This CDR3 comprises 14 residues. The CDR3 region has the DNA TGTGCCAGCTCACCACCGTCAGGGGCAGATACGCAGTATTTT. It codes for CASSPPSGADTQYF.